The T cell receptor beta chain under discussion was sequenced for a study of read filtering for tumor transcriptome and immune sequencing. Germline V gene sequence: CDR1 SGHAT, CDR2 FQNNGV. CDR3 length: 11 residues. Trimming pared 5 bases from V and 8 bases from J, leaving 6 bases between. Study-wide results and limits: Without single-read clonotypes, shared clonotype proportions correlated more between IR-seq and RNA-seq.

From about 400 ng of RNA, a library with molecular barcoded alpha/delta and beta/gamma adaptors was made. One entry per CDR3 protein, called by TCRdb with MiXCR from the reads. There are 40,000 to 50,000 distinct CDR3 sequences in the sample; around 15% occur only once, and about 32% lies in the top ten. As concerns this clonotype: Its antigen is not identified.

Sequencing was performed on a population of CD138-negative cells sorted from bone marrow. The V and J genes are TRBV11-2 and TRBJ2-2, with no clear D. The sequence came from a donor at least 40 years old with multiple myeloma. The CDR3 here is CASSLSGELFF. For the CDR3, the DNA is TGTGCCAGCAGCCTAAGTGGGGAGCTGTTTTTT.